This is a list of T cell receptor beta chains from one sample in a study of blood T cells in healthy people across ages. TCRdb called the 5' RACE reads again in MiXCR, with one record for every CDR3 protein. The repertoire holds 710,000 or so distinct CDR3 sequences, with about a fifth as singletons. Sequencing was performed on blood. These TCRs come from an older man in good health. The CDR3 runs from the conserved cysteine through the conserved F or W. The order of the fields is D gene, clone size, J gene, V gene, CDR3 DNA, CDR3 protein. The D gene is left open where the match is weak. Clone size is not always given. Where it is, it says once, few, many or a class for expanded clones.

NA NA TRBJ1-1 TRBV3-1 TGTGCCACACAGGGTTCCTCTGAAGCTTTCTTT CATQGSSEAFF
TRBD2 few TRBJ2-7 TRBV25-1 TGTGCCAGCGGGGGGGTCTCCTACGAGCAGTACTTC CASGGVSYEQYF
NA few TRBJ1-1 TRBV25-1 TGTGCCAGCAGTGAATCCCATCTGAACACTGAAGCTTTCTTT CASSESHLNTEAFF
TRBD1 few TRBJ2-2 TRBV12-3/TRBV12-4 TGTGCCAGCAGTACGCAGGGGGCAGGGACCGGGGAGCTGTTTTTT CASSTQGAGTGELFF
NA few TRBJ2-3 TRBV5-5 TGTGCCAGCAGCTTCCTAGCGAACACAGATACGCAGTATTTT CASSFLANTDTQYF
NA NA TRBJ2-7 TRBV14 TGTGCCAGCAGCCGGGGGGCGTCCTACGAGCAGTACTTC CASSRGASYEQYF
TRBD2 NA TRBJ2-5 TRBV5-1 TGCGCCAGCAGCCCTCCTCTGGGCGGGGGGTTACAAGAGACCCAGTACTTC CASSPPLGGGLQETQYF
NA few TRBJ1-6 TRBV28 TGTGCCAGCACCTTGGGGACTTTCCTAAATTCACCCCTCCACTTT CASTLGTFLNSPLHF
NA few TRBJ2-2 TRBV20-1 TGCAGTGCTGCCCCTCAGGGTACCGGGGAGCTGTTTTTT CSAAPQGTGELFF
TRBD1 few TRBJ1-1 TRBV29-1 TGCAGCACTCCCGGGACAGGGTACACTGAAGCTTTCTTT CSTPGTGYTEAFF
TRBD1 NA TRBJ2-4 TRBV9 TGTGCCAGCAGCGTAGGTGACAGGGGATTGGGCAACATTCAGTACTTC CASSVGDRGLGNIQYF
TRBD2 few TRBJ2-3 TRBV5-1 TGCGCCAGCAGAAATCTAGCGGGTACCACAGATACGCAGTATTTT CASRNLAGTTDTQYF
NA NA TRBJ2-3 TRBV11-2 TGTGCCAGCAGCTTAGGGGAATATCCGGGTAAAGATACGCAGTATTTT CASSLGEYPGKDTQYF
NA NA TRBJ2-5 TRBV28 TGTGCCAGCAGTTTAAGGACTAACGGGGAGACCCAGTACTTC CASSLRTNGETQYF
NA NA TRBJ2-1 TRBV5-1 TGCGCCAGCAGCCCGGGACTTCAGTCCTACAATGAGCAGTTCTTC CASSPGLQSYNEQFF
NA few TRBJ2-7 TRBV6-5 TGTGCCAGCAGTTACTCCGAGAGGGTGCAGTACTTC CASSYSERVQYF
NA NA TRBJ2-4 TRBV29-1 TGCAGCGTTGAATTGGGGGCCAAAAACATTCAGTACTTC CSVELGAKNIQYF
NA few TRBJ1-1 TRBV11-3 TGTGCCAGCACCCCCCGGGCCTTGAACACTGAAGCTTTCTTT CASTPRALNTEAFF
NA NA TRBJ1-2 TRBV12-3/TRBV12-4 TGTGCCAGCAGTTTACAGGGAAATAACTATGGCTACACCTTC CASSLQGNNYGYTF
TRBD2 NA TRBJ2-1 TRBV20-1 TGCAGTGCAACGACTAGCGGGAGGGGTAATGAGCAGTTCTTC CSATTSGRGNEQFF
NA NA TRBJ1-5 TRBV12-3/TRBV12-4 TGTGCCAGCAGTTTGGGTCCCCGGGCAGGCAATCAGCCCCAGCATTTT CASSLGPRAGNQPQHF
NA few TRBJ2-1 TRBV27 TGTGCCAGCAGTACCACTAGAGATGAGCAGTTCTTC CASSTTRDEQFF
NA NA TRBJ1-6 TRBV10-3 TGTGCCATCGCCGACCAGGATCATTCACCCCTCCACTTT CAIADQDHSPLHF
NA NA TRBJ1-1 TRBV12-3/TRBV12-4 TGTGCCAGCAGTTATATAGGAGGGACGCACACTGAAGCTTTCTTT CASSYIGGTHTEAFF
NA many TRBJ2-3 TRBV5-1 TGCGCCAGCAGCCAACTACGCTCGGCAGATACGCAGTATTTT CASSQLRSADTQYF
NA NA TRBJ2-3 TRBV7-2 TGTGCCAGCAGCCTTACTCACCCAGGGTTCACAGATACGCAGTATTTT CASSLTHPGFTDTQYF
NA few TRBJ2-1 TRBV7-2 TGTGCCAGCAGCCCCGGACAGACAGCTTACAATGAGCAGTTCTTC CASSPGQTAYNEQFF
NA NA TRBJ1-1 TRBV6-5 TGTGCCAGCAGGGATATGAGCACTGAAGCTTTCTTT CASRDMSTEAFF